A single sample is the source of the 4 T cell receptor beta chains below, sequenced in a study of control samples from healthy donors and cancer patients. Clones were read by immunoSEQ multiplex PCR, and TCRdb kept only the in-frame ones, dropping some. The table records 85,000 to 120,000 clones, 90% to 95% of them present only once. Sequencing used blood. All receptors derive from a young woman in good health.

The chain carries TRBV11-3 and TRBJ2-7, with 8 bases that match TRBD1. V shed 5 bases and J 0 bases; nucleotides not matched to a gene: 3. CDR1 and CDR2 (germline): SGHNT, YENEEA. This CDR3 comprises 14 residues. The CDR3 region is CASSLRGPSYEQYF. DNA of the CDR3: TGTGCCAGCAGCCTCAGGGGGCCCTCCTACGAGCAGTACTTC.

CDR3 region: CASSYSTRDPETQYF. CDR3 DNA: TGTGCCAGCAGTTACTCTACCCGGGACCCAGAGACCCAGTACTTC. The chain couples TRBV6-5 to TRBJ2-5, with D perhaps matching TRBD1 or TRBD2 (5 bases each). V lost 0 bases to trimming and J lost 4 bases, with 12 bases between them. CDR3 size: 15 residues. Looked up from germline, CDR1 is MNHEY and CDR2 is SVGAGI.

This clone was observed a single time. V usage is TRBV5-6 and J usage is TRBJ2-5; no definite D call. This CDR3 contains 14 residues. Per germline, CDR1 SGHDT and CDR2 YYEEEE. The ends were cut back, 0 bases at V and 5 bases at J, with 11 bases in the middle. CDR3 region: CASSLEGEAETQYF. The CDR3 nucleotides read TGTGCCAGCAGCTTGGAGGGTGAGGCGGAGACCCAGTACTTC.

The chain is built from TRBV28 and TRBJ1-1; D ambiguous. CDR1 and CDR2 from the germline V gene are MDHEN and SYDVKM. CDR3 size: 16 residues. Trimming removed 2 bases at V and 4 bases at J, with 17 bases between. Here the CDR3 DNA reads TGTGCCAGCAGTTTACTTGTTCCCACATGGGGCACTGAAGCTTTCTTT. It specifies CASSLLVPTWGTEAFF.